One and the same sample provided the 10 T cell receptor beta chains below, sequenced in a study of long-term antiretroviral therapy in people with HIV (dated by TCRdb to between 2021 and 2024). Sequencing of the TRB variable region was done with the immunoSEQ hsTCRB v3.0 assay at survey level resolution. TCRdb took this table from immuneACCESS and kept in-frame rearrangements with V and J called. Such tables lack part of the clones; where checked against another copy, unresolved V genes explain under half of the gap, and the rest is unexplained. For this sample the table gives 21,000 or so clones, of which roughly 84% were detected only once. Of the sample, over 8% is held by the ten largest clones. The sequences come from unsorted PBMCs, collected at the start of antiretroviral therapy. All receptors derive from a man aged 50 to 60 with HIV.

J is TRBJ2-3 and V is TRBV27, with 13 bases identical to TRBD2. The junction had 8 bases not matched to a gene; V was cut back by 5 bases and J by 0 bases. Per germline, CDR1 MNHEY and CDR2 SMNVEV (reference sequence). The CDR3 spans 18 residues. The CDR3 DNA reads TGTGCCAGCAGTCCCCGGACTAGCGGGGGACGAAGCACAGATACGCAGTATTTT. It is translated as CASSPRTSGGRSTDTQYF.

The chain combines TRBV19 with TRBJ2-7; TRBD1 aligns across 11 bases. There are 13 residues in the CDR3. Germline CDR1 reads LNHDA; CDR2 reads SQIVND (reference sequence). The V segment lost 6 bases and the J segment 2 bases; nucleotides outside the gene matches: 0. CDR3 nucleotides: TGTGCCAGTAGGGGACAGGGGGCCTACGAGCAGTACTTC. Protein: CASRGQGAYEQYF.

V usage is TRBV11-3 and J usage is TRBJ2-5; the D gene is possibly TRBD1 (6 bases). The CDR3 has 13 residues. Trimming pared 4 bases from V and 3 bases from J, leaving 9 bases between. CDR1 and CDR2 (germline): SGHNT, YENEEA. The CDR3, as DNA: TGTGCCAGCAGCTCTGCAGGGGAAGAGACCCAGTACTTC. Encoded protein: CASSSAGEETQYF.

This sequence joins TRBV4-1 and TRBJ1-2; 7 nucleotides agree with TRBD1. The germline gives CDR1 MGHRA, CDR2 YSYEKL. With 4 bases clipped from V and 0 bases from J, the junction kept 5 bases outside the gene matches. This CDR3 has 15 amino acids. In DNA, the CDR3 is TGCGCCAGCAGCCCTCTACAGGGGTCTAACTATGGCTACACCTTC. Translated, it gives CASSPLQGSNYGYTF.

The table lists this clone with a few counts. Germline is not matched at one junction end, which may reflect a read error. The rearrangement uses TRBV7-7 and TRBJ2-3; D gene uncertain. Germline V CDR1 and CDR2: SSHAT, FNYEAQ (reference sequence). CDR3 length: 16 amino acids. The CDR3 loop reads CASSLSPWLSTDTQYF. Here the CDR3 DNA reads TGTGCTAGCAGCTTATCGCCCTGGTTGAGCACAGATACGCAGTATTTT.

This clone was recorded a few times. The chain has TRBV5-1 and TRBJ1-5; D is undetermined. The CDR3 consists of 13 residues. V lost 7 bases and J lost 3, with 11 bases in between. CDR1 SGHRS and CDR2 YFSETQ come from the germline V gene. The CDR3 here is CASRTGSNQPQHF. Here the CDR3 DNA reads TGCGCCAGCCGGACGGGCTCCAATCAGCCCCAGCATTTT.

The rearrangement links TRBV6-1 to TRBJ2-7; D is unresolved. The CDR3 is made up of 14 amino acids. Between the trimmed V and J ends, which lost 4 bases and 5 bases, there was a span of 15 bases. Germline V gene lookup returns CDR1 MNHNS and CDR2 SASEGT. The CDR3 loop reads CASSGPDFRDEQYF. CDR3 nucleotides: TGTGCCAGCAGTGGGCCGGATTTCAGAGACGAGCAGTACTTC.

This clone was observed a handful of times. The rearrangement joins TRBV6-5 to TRBJ1-2, with a tentative D call TRBD1 (5 bases). This CDR3 is built from 15 residues. Germline V lookup: CDR1 MNHEY, CDR2 SVGAGI. Between the trimmed V and J ends, which lost 5 bases and 5 bases, there was a span of 18 bases. In nucleotides, the CDR3 is TGTGCCAGCAGTCTATACGCCGGGACTCGGTATGGCTACACCTTC. It specifies CASSLYAGTRYGYTF.

CDR3: CASSQAYRGPGEQYF. CDR3 sequence (DNA): TGCGCCAGCAGCCAAGCGTACAGGGGGCCGGGGGAGCAGTACTTC. The chain couples TRBV4-1 to TRBJ2-7, with 9 bases fitting TRBD1. The CDR3 consists of 15 residues. Germline loops: CDR1 MGHRA, CDR2 YSYEKL. The trim removed 1 base at V and 7 bases at J, leaving 8 bases unmatched.

The genes are TRBV5-6 and TRBJ1-5; D perhaps matches TRBD1 (6 bases). This CDR3 contains 16 residues. Deletions cut 0 bases from V and 2 bases from J, with 12 bases between. The germline V gene has CDR1 SGHDT and CDR2 YYEEEE. CDR3 sequence (DNA): TGTGCCAGCAGCTTGGCCGAGGGGGATGGCAATCAGCCCCAGCATTTT. It translates to CASSLAEGDGNQPQHF.